Reported below is one T cell receptor beta chain. The antigen remains undetermined. Each CDR3 protein is one row after TCRdb ran MiXCR on the 5' RACE reads. The sample gives about 270,000 distinct CDR3 sequences, 30% to 35% of which show up once; around 4.4% is in the top ten. This CDR3 is built from 14 residues. The germline gives CDR1 LNHNV, CDR2 YYDKDF (reference sequence). V lost 0 bases to trimming and J lost 3 bases, with 8 bases between them. The data were taken from a study of CD8 T cells in ankylosing spondylitis. Study findings and constraints: Clones tied to disease were said to be significantly enriched in matched ankylosing spondylitis synovial fluid. Typical of ankylosing spondylitis blood, it appeared, was a TCR beta motif of roughly eight highly homologous variants. Researchers report that disease-linked clones proved CD8+ and relatively rare in peripheral blood.

Sequencing was performed on blood, either unsorted or a sorted T cell fraction (not recorded which). The chain joins TRBV15 to TRBJ2-5; no clear D. This sequence was found in a male donor with ankylosing spondylitis or in good health (not recorded which). As DNA, the CDR3 is TGTGCCACCAGCAGAGATGAGACGGAAGAGACCCAGTACTTC. This translates into CATSRDETEETQYF.